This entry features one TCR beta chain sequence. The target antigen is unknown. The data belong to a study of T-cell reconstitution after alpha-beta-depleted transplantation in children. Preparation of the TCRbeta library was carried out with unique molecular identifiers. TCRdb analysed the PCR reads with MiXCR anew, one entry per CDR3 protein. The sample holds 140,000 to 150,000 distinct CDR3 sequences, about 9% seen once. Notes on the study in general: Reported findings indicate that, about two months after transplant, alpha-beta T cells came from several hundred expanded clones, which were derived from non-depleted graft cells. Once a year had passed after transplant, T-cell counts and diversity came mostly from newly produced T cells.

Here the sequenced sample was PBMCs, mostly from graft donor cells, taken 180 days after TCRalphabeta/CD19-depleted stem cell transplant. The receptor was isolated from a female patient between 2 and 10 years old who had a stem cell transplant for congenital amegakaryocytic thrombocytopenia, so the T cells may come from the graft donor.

The CDR3 spells CASLPRASGMIQDEQFF. CDR3 in DNA: TGTGCCAGTCTGCCTCGGGCTAGCGGGATGATACAAGATGAGCAGTTCTTC. The rearrangement uses TRBV19 and TRBJ2-1; 9 bases align to TRBD2. The CDR3 contains 17 residues. Germline values: CDR1 LNHDA, CDR2 SQIVND (reference sequence). Unmatched junction bases numbered 19, after V lost 8 bases and J lost 8 bases. Full variable domain (outside the CDR3, taken from reference TRBV19 and TRBJ2-1): DGGITQSPKYLFRKEGQNVTLSCEQNLNHDAMYWYRQDPGQGLRLIYYSQIVNDFQKGDIAEGYSVSREKKESFPLTVTSAQKNPTAFYLCASLPRASGMIQDEQFFGPGTRLTVL.